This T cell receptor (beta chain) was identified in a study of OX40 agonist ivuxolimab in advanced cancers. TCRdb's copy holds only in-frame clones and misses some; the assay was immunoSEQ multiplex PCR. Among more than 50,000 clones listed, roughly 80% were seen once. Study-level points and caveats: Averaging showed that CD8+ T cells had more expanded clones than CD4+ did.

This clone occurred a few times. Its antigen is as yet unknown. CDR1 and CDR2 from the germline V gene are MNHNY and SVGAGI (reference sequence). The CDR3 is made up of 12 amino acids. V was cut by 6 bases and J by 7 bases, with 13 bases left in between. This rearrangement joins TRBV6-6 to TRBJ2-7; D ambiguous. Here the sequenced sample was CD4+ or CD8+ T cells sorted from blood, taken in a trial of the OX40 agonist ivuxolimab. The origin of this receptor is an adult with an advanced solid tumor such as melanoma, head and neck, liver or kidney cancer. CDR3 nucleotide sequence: TGTGCCAGCAGGAACAGAGCCTCGGAGCAGTACTTC. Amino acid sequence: CASRNRASEQYF.